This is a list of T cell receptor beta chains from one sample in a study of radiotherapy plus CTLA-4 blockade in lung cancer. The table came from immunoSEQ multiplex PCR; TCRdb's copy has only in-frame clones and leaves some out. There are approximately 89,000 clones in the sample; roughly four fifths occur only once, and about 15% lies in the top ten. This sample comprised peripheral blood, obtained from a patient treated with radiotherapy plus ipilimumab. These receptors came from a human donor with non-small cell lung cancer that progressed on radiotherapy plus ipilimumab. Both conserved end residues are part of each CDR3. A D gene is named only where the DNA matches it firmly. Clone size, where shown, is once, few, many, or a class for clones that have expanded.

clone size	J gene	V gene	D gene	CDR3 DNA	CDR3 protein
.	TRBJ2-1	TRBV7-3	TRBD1	TGTGCCAGCAGCGCACCGGGACAGGGTTACAATGAGCAGTTCTTC	CASSAPGQGYNEQFF
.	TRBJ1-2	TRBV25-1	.	TGTGCCAGCAGTGAAGCAGGGGCAAGGGGCTACACCTTC	CASSEAGARGYTF
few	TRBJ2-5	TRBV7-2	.	TGTGCCAGCAGCCGTAAAACCGGGAGACCGGAAGAGACCCAGTACTTC	CASSRKTGRPEETQYF
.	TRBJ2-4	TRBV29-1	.	TGCAGCGCGCGGGTGCCCGCCAAAAACATTCAGTACTTC	CSARVPAKNIQYF
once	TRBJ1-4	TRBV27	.	TGTGCCAGCAGTCCCGCCGGGAGCTTCGAAAAACTGTTTTTT	CASSPAGSFEKLFF
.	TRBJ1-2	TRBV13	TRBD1	TGTGCCAGCAGCTTAGGACAGGGGTACTATGGCTACACCTTC	CASSLGQGYYGYTF
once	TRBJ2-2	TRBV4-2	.	TGTGCCAGCAGCCAAGAAAGCACCCCCGGGGAGCTGTTTTTT	CASSQESTPGELFF
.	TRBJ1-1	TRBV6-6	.	TGTGCCAGCAGCCCGGGAGGGGAAGCTTTCTTT	CASSPGGEAFF
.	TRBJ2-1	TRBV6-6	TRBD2	TGTGCCAGCACGCCGGGAGGGTCCCACAATGAGCAGTTCTTC	CASTPGGSHNEQFF
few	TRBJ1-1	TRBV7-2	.	TGTGCCAGCAGCTTAGTGTCGACAGGGAACACTGAAGCTTTCTTT	CASSLVSTGNTEAFF
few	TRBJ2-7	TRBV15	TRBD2	TGTGCCACCAGCAGTGTAGCGGGAGGCCTCAACGAGCAGTACTTC	CATSSVAGGLNEQYF
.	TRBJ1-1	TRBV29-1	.	TGCAGCGTTGCTCTCGGGACGAACACTGAAGCTTTCTTT	CSVALGTNTEAFF
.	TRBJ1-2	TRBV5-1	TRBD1	TGCGCCAGCAGCCCATCAGGGGGCTATGGCTACACCTTC	CASSPSGGYGYTF
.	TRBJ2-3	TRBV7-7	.	TGTGCCAGCAGCTTAGGGATTACGGCCGCCACAGATACGCAGTATTTT	CASSLGITAATDTQYF
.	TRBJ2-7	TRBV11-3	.	TGTGCCAGCAGCTTAGGGCGCGGCTCCTACGAGCAGTACTTC	CASSLGRGSYEQYF
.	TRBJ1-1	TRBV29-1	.	TGCAGCGTTGTCCATTCTGAACGCACTGAAGCTTTCTTT	CSVVHSERTEAFF
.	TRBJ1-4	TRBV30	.	TGTGCCTGGAGTGTCCAGGGGCCCGCACGGAAACTGTTTTTT	CAWSVQGPARKLFF
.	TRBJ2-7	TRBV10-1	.	TGCGCCAGCAGTGAGCGAAGACGGAGATATTACGAGCAGTACTTC	CASSERRRRYYEQYF
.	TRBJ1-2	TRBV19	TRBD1	TGTGCCAGTAGTCAGACGGGACAGACAATGGGGAGCACCTTC	CASSQTGQTMGSTF
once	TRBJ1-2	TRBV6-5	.	TGTGCCAGCTGGGCGGGGGGCTTTGGCTACACCTTC	CASWAGGFGYTF
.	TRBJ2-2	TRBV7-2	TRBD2	TGTGCCAGCAGCGGACGGTTGCGGGGAGGGACCGGGGAGCTGTTTTTT	CASSGRLRGGTGELFF
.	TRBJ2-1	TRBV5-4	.	TGTGCCAGCAGCTTGTACCGGGGGCCAGGGAATGAGCAGTTCTTC	CASSLYRGPGNEQFF
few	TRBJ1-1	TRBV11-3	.	TGTGCCAGCAGCTTTACAGGGTACACTGAAGCTTTCTTT	CASSFTGYTEAFF
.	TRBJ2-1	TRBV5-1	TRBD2	TGCGCCAGCAGCGGACTAGCGGGGGGCGGGTATGAGCAGTTCTTC	CASSGLAGGGYEQFF
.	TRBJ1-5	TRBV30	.	TGTGCCTGGAGCGGGGGGGGTTTCAATCAGCCCCAGCATTTT	CAWSGGGFNQPQHF
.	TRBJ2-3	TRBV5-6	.	TGTGCCAGCAGCCCGGGCGGGTCCGCCACAGATACGCAGTATTTT	CASSPGGSATDTQYF
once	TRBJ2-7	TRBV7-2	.	TGTGCCAGCAGCTTAGACGGCAGGCCCTCCTACGAGCAGTACTTC	CASSLDGRPSYEQYF
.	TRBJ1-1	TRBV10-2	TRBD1	TGCGCCAGCAGTGATGTTGCTAGGACAGGGGTGAACACTGAAGCTTTCTTT	CASSDVARTGVNTEAFF
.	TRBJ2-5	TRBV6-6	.	TGTGCCAGCAGTTGGGACACCCGGGGAGAGACCCAGTACTTC	CASSWDTRGETQYF
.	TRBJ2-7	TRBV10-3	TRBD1	TGTGCCATCAGCGAGACAGGGGGCAAGGACGAGCAGTACTTC	CAISETGGKDEQYF
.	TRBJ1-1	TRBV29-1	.	TGCAGCGGGTTATCCGGGACAAACACTGAAGCTTTCTTT	CSGLSGTNTEAFF
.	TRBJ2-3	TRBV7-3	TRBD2	TGTGCCAGCAGCTTTAGCGGGAGTCCCGCAGATACGCAGTATTTT	CASSFSGSPADTQYF
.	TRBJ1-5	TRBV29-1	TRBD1	TGCAGCGCCCTTCCCGGGACAGGGGACAATCAGCCCCAGCATTTT	CSALPGTGDNQPQHF
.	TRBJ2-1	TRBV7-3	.	TGTGCCAGCAGCTCAGGGCCCTCTAGGCTCTATGAGCAGTTCTTC	CASSSGPSRLYEQFF
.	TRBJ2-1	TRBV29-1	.	TGCAGCGCCCAGGAGGGGCCCCTCTTAAATGAGCAGTTCTTC	CSAQEGPLLNEQFF
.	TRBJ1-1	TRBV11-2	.	TGTGCCAGCAGCACCCGCCAGGGTACTGAAGCTTTCTTT	CASSTRQGTEAFF
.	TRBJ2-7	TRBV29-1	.	TGCAGCGTTGGGGAGAATGGCGGCGCGCAGTACTTC	CSVGENGGAQYF
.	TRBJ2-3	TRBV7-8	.	TGTGCCAGCAGCTTAGGCAGTGCAGGAGATACGCAGTATTTT	CASSLGSAGDTQYF
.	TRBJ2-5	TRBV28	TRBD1	TGTGCCAGCAGTTTACCACACAGGGGGCGCGAGACCCAGTACTTC	CASSLPHRGRETQYF
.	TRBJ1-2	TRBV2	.	TGTGCCAGCAGAATGGACGGTCGATATGGCTACACCTTC	CASRMDGRYGYTF
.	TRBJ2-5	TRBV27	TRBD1	TGTGCCAGCAGTTTTACAGGGGGCGGGGAGACCCAGTACTTC	CASSFTGGGETQYF
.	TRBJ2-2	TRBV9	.	TGTGCCAGCAGCGTAGAAATCGAGGGCACCGGGGAGCTGTTTTTT	CASSVEIEGTGELFF
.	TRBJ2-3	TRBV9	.	TGTGCCAGCAGCGTAGAAGGCAGGCGCACAGATACGCAGTATTTT	CASSVEGRRTDTQYF
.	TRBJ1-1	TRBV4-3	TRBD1	TGCGCCAGCAGCCAACTCCCCACAGGGGACACTGAAGCTTTCTTT	CASSQLPTGDTEAFF
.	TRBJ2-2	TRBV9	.	TGTGCCAGCAGCGTAGAAGGTGCGGGGACCGGGGAGCTGTTTTTT	CASSVEGAGTGELFF
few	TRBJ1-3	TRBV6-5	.	TGTGCCAGCAGTAAGGCAGGGAGGGACACCATATATTTT	CASSKAGRDTIYF
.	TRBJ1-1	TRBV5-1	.	TGCGCCAGCAGCTCCTCAGGGAACACTGAAGCTTTCTTT	CASSSSGNTEAFF
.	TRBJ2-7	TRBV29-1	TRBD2	TGCAGCGTCGTGCCGGGACTAGCGGGAGCCGAGCAGTACTTC	CSVVPGLAGAEQYF
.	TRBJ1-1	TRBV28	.	TGTGCCAGCAGTTTGCTGGGGGTGGCTGAAGCTTTCTTT	CASSLLGVAEAFF
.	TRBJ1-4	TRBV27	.	TGTGCCAGCAGTTTATTTCGGACAGCAAATGAAAAACTGTTTTTT	CASSLFRTANEKLFF
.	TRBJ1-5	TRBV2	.	TGTGCCAGCAGTGTGGGGCAGGTAGAAGTTCGCAATCAGCCCCAGCATTTT	CASSVGQVEVRNQPQHF
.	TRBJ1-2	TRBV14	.	TGTGCCAGCAGCCTGGGCTTATATGGCTACACCTTC	CASSLGLYGYTF
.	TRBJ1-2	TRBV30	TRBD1	TGTGCCTGCTACCTGGGGACAGGGGTAGGCTACACCTTC	CACYLGTGVGYTF